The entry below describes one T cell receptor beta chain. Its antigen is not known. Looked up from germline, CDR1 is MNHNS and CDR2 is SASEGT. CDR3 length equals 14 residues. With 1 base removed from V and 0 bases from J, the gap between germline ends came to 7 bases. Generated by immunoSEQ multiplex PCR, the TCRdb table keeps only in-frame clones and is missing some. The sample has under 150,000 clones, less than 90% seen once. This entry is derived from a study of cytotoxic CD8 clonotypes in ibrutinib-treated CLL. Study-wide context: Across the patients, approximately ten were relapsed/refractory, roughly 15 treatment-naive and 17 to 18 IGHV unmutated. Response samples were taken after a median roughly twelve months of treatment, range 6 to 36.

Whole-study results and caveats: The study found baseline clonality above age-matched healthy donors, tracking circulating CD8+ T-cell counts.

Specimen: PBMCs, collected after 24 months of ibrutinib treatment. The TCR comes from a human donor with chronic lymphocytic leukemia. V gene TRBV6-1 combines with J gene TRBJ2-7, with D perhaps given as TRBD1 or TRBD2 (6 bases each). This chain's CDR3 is CASSEGGASYEQYF. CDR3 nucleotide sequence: TGTGCCAGCAGTGAAGGGGGGGCCTCCTACGAGCAGTACTTC.